The 10 T cell receptor beta chains in this list originate from one sample, sequenced in a study of OX40 agonist ivuxolimab in advanced cancers. Using immunoSEQ multiplex PCR, the repertoire was profiled, and TCRdb retains in-frame clones only, with some absent. The table records about 20,000 clones, around two thirds of them present only once. The source material was CD4+ or CD8+ T cells sorted from blood, sampled in a trial of the OX40 agonist ivuxolimab. These TCRs come from an adult with an advanced solid tumor such as melanoma, head and neck, liver or kidney cancer.

CDR3 in DNA: TGTGCCAGCAGCCCCACTGGGACAGGGGACTGGAATTCACCCCTCCACTTT. This gives the protein CASSPTGTGDWNSPLHF. V gene TRBV13 combines with J gene TRBJ1-6, with TRBD1 matching 10 bases. J gave up 7 bases and V 5 bases, and 11 bases lay outside the gene matches. The CDR3 is 17 amino acids. The germline V gene has CDR1 PRHDT and CDR2 FYEKMQ (reference sequence).

The chain couples TRBV6-5 to TRBJ1-3; D is unclear. The ends were cut back, 3 bases at V and 2 bases at J, with 11 bases in the middle. The CDR3 contains 15 residues. Germline V gives CDR1 MNHEY, CDR2 SVGAGI. The CDR3 sequence: CASSYEGSTGNTIYF. The CDR3 nucleotides are TGTGCCAGCAGTTATGAAGGGTCTACTGGAAACACCATATATTTT.

This clone was counted a few times. V and J are TRBV7-9 and TRBJ2-3; TRBD2 agrees at 13 bases. The junction had 15 bases not matched to a gene; V was cut back by 5 bases and J by 7 bases. In germline, CDR1 is SEHNR, CDR2 FQNEAQ (reference sequence). The CDR3 is 18 amino acids. CDR3 in DNA: TGTGCCAGCAGCCACTCCTTAGCCGGGACTAGCGGGACTAATACGCAGTATTTT. Translation gives CASSHSLAGTSGTNTQYF. Full variable domain (remainder filled in from reference TRBV7-9 and TRBJ2-3): DTGVSQNPRHKITKRGQNVTFRCDPISEHNRLYWYRQTLGQGPEFLTYFQNEAQLEKSRLLSDRFSAERPKGSFSTLEIQRTEQGDSAMYLCASSHSLAGTSGTNTQYFGPGTRLTVL.

This clone was found a few times. This chain connects TRBV6-1 to TRBJ1-1; no definite D call. There are 13 residues in the CDR3. Germline V CDR1 and CDR2: MNHNS, SASEGT. V was shortened by 6 bases and J by 1 base, with 9 bases between the two germline ends. The CDR3 here is CASRLRENTEAFF. Here the CDR3 DNA reads TGTGCCAGCAGACTTAGAGAGAACACTGAAGCTTTCTTT.

This clone has only one observation. The chain carries TRBV9 and TRBJ1-2; maybe TRBD1 (6 bases). Trimming cost V 3 bases and J 0 bases, with 15 bases left between them. CDR1 SGDLS and CDR2 YYNGEE come from the germline V gene. The CDR3 has 16 residues. The CDR3: CASSGGWGRANYGYTF. The CDR3 DNA sequence: TGTGCCAGCAGCGGAGGTTGGGGGCGAGCTAACTATGGCTACACCTTC.

The chain has TRBV4-3 and TRBJ1-5; D may be TRBD1 (6 bases). From germline, CDR1 is LGHNA and CDR2 YSLEER. V gave up 3 bases and J gave up 1 base, with 13 bases separating them. The CDR3 totals 16 residues. The CDR3 sequence is CASSQNRQDSNQPQHF. In DNA form, the CDR3 reads TGCGCCAGCAGCCAGAATCGACAGGACAGCAATCAGCCCCAGCATTTT.

The chain joins TRBV4-3 to TRBJ2-7; no clear D. Per the germline V gene, CDR1 is LGHNA and CDR2 is YSLEER. The CDR3 sequence is 13 residues long. V was cut by 1 base and J by 2 bases, with 6 bases left in between. The CDR3 nucleotides read TGCGCCAGCAGCCAAGCCAGAGCCTACGAGCAGTACTTC. This gives the protein CASSQARAYEQYF.

V is TRBV28 and J is TRBJ1-4; 8 nucleotides line up with TRBD1. The germline V gene encodes CDR1 MDHEN and CDR2 SYDVKM. Trimming cost V 4 bases and J 5 bases; bases outside gene matches: 9. This CDR3 is 16 amino acids long. This CDR3 is CASSSPSGGINEKLFF. The CDR3 DNA is TGTGCCAGCAGTTCCCCCTCAGGGGGCATCAATGAAAAACTGTTTTTT.

The chain couples TRBV27 to TRBJ1-2, with no clear D. CDR3 length equals 16 residues. Looked up from germline, CDR1 is MNHEY and CDR2 is SMNVEV (reference sequence). With 4 bases removed from V and 1 base from J, the gap between germline ends came to 16 bases. The CDR3 region is CASSSIGDWDNYGYTF. The CDR3 DNA follows: TGTGCCAGCAGTTCTATTGGGGATTGGGATAACTATGGCTACACCTTC.

The rearrangement links TRBV18 to TRBJ1-5; D unclear. The germline V and J ends were trimmed by 2 bases and 5 bases, with 10 bases remaining between them. This CDR3 contains 14 residues. Germline CDR1 and CDR2: KGHSH and LQKENI. The CDR3 DNA reads TGTGCCAGCTCACCAAAAGGGTATGATCAGCCCCAGCATTTT. It specifies CASSPKGYDQPQHF. Together with reference TRBV18 and TRBJ1-5, the CDR3 gives the full variable domain: NAGVMQNPRHLVRRRGQEARLRCSPMKGHSHVYWYRQLPEEGLKFMVYLQKENIIDESGMPKERFSAEFPKEGPSILRIQQVVRGDSAAYFCASSPKGYDQPQHFGDGTRLSIL.